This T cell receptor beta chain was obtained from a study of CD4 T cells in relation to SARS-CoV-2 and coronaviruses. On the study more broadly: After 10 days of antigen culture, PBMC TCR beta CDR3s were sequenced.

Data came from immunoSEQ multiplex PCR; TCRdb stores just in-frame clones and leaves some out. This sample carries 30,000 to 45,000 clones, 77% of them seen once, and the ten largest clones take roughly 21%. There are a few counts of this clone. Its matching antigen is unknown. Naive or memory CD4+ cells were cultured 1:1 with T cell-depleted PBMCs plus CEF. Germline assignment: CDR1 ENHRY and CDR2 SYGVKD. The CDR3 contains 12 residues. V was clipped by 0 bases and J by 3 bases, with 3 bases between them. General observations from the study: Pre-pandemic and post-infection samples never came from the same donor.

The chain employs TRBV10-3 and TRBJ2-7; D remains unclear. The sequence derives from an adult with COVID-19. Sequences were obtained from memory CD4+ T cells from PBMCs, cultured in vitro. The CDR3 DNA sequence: TGTGCCATCAGTGAGTCCAGCTACGAGCAGTACTTC. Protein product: CAISESSYEQYF.